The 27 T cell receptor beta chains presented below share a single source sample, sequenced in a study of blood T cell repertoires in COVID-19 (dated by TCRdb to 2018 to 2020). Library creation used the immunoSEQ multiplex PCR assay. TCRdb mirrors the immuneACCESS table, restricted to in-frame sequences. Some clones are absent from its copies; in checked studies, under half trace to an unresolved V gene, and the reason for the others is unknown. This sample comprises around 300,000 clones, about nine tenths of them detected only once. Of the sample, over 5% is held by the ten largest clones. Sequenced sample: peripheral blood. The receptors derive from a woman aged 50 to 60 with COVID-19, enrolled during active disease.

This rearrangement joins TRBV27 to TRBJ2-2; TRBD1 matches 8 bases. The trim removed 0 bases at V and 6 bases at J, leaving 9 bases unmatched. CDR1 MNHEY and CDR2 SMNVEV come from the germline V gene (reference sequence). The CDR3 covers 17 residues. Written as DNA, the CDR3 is TGTGCCAGCAGTTTATCCGGGACAGGCACTTTTCCCGGGGAGCTGTTTTTT. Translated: CASSLSGTGTFPGELFF.

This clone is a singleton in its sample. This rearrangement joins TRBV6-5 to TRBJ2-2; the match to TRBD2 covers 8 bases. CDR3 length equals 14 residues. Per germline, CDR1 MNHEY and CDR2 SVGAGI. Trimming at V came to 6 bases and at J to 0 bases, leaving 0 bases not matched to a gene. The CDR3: CASRGLANTGELFF. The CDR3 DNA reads TGTGCCAGCAGGGGACTAGCGAACACCGGGGAGCTGTTTTTT.

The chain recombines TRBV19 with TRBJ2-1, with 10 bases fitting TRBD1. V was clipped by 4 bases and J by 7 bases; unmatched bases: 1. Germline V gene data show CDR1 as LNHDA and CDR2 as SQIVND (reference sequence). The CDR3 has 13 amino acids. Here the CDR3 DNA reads TGTGCCAGTAGTACGGACAGGGGGAATGAGCAGTTCTTC. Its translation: CASSTDRGNEQFF. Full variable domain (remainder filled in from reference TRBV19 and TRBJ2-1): DGGITQSPKYLFRKEGQNVTLSCEQNLNHDAMYWYRQDPGQGLRLIYYSQIVNDFQKGDIAEGYSVSREKKESFPLTVTSAQKNPTAFYLCASSTDRGNEQFFGPGTRLTVL.

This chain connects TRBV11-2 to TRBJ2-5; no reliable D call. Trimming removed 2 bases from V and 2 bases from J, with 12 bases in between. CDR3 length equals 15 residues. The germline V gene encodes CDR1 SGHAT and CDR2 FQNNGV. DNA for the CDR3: TGTGCCAGCAGCTTAACCGTACTGAGGCAAGAGACCCAGTACTTC. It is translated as CASSLTVLRQETQYF.

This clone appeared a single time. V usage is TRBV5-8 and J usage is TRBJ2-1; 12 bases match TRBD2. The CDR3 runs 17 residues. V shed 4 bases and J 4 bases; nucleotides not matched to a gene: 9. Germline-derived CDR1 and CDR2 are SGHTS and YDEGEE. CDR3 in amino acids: CASSPWGTSGQYNEQFF. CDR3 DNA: TGTGCCAGCAGCCCATGGGGGACTAGCGGGCAGTACAATGAGCAGTTCTTC.

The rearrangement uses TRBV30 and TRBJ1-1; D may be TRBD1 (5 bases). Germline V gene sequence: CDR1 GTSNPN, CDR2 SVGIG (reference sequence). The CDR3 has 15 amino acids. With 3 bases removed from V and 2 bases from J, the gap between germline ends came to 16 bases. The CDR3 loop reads CAWSSYRTPNTEAFF. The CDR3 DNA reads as TGTGCCTGGAGCTCATACCGGACACCTAACACTGAAGCTTTCTTT. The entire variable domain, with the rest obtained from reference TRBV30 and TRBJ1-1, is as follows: SQTIHQWPATLVQPVGSPLSLECTVEGTSNPNLYWYRQAAGRGLQLLFYSVGIGQISSEVPQNLSASRPQDRQFILSSKKLLLSDSGFYLCAWSSYRTPNTEAFFGQGTRLTVV.

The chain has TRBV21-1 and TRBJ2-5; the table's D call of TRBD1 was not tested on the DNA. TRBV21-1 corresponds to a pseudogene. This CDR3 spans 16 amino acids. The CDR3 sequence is CASSKRGDRVYETQYF. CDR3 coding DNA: TGTGCCAGCAGCAAAAGGGGGGACAGGGTATACGAGACCCAGTACTTC.

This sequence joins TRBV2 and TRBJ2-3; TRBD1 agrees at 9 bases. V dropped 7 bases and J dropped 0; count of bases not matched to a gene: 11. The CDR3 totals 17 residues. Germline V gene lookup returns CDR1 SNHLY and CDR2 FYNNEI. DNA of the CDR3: TGTGCCAGCACGCTAAACAGGGGGCGAAGGAGCACAGATACGCAGTATTTT. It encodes CASTLNRGRRSTDTQYF.

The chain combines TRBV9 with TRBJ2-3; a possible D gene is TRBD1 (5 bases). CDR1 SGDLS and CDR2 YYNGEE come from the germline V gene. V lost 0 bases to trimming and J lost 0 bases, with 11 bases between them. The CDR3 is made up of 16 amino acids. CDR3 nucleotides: TGTGCCAGCAGCGTAGAGTGGGGCCCTAGCACAGATACGCAGTATTTT. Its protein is CASSVEWGPSTDTQYF. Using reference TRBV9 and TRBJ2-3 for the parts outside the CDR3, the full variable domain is DSGVTQTPKHLITATGQRVTLRCSPRSGDLSVYWYQQSLDQGLQFLIQYYNGEERAKGNILERFSAQQFPDLHSELNLSSLELGDSALYFCASSVEWGPSTDTQYFGPGTRLTVL.

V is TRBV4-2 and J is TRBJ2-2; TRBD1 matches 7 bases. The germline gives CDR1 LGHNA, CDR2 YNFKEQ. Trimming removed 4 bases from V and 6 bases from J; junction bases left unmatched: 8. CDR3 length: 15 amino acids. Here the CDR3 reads CASSPGQGVPGELFF. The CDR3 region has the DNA TGTGCCAGCAGCCCCGGGCAGGGGGTTCCCGGGGAGCTGTTTTTT.

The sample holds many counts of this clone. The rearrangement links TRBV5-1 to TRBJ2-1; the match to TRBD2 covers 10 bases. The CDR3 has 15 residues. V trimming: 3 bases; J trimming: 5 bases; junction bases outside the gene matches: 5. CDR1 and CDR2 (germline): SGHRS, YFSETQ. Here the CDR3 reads CASSSGTSDNNEQFF. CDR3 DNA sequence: TGCGCCAGCAGCTCCGGGACTAGCGACAACAATGAGCAGTTCTTC.

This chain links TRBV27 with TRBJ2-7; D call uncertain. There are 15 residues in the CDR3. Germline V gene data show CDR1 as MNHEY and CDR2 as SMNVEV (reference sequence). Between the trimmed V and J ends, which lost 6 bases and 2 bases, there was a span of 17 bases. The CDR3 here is CASSDLRLITYEQYF. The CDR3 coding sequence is TGTGCCAGCAGCGACCTTAGACTCATAACCTACGAGCAGTACTTC.

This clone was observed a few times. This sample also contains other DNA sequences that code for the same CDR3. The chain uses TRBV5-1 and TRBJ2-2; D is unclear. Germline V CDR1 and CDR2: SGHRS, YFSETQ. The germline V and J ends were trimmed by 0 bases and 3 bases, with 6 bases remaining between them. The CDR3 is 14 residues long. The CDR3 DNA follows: TGCGCCAGCAGCTTGGGGCTGGACACCGGGGAGCTGTTTTTT. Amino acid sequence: CASSLGLDTGELFF.

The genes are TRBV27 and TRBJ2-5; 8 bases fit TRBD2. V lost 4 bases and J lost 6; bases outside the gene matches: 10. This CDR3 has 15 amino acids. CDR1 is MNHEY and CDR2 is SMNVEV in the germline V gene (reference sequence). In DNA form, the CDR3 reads TGTGCCAGCAGTTGGGGCGGGAGGCCCGAGAAGACCCAGTACTTC. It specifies CASSWGGRPEKTQYF.

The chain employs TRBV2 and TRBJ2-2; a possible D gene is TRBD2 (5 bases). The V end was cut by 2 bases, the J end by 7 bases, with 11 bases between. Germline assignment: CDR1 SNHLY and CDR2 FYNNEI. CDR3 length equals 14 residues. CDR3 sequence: CASSENGEHGELFF. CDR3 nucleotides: TGTGCCAGCAGTGAAAACGGGGAGCACGGGGAGCTGTTTTTT. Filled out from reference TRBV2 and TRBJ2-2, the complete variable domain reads EPEVTQTPSHQVTQMGQEVILRCVPISNHLYFYWYRQILGQKVEFLVSFYNNEISEKSEIFDDQFSVERPDGSNFTLKIRSTKLEDSAMYFCASSENGEHGELFFGEGSRLTVL.

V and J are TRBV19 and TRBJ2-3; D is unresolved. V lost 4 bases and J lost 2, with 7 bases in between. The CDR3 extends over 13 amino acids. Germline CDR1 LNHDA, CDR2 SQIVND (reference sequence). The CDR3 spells CASSTTFTDTQYF. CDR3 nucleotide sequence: TGTGCCAGTAGTACCACTTTCACAGATACGCAGTATTTT.

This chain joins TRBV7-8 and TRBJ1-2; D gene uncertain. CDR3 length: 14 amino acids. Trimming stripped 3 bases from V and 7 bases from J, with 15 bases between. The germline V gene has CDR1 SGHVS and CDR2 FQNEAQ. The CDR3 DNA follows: TGTGCCAGCAGCTTGGGTAATAGGGAGCGTGGCTACACCTTC. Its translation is CASSLGNRERGYTF.

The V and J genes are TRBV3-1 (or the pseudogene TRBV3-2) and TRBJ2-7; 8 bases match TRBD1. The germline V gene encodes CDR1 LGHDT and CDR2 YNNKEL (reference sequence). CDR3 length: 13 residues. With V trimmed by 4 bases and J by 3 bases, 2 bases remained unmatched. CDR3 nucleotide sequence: TGTGCCAGCAGCCCCGGACAGGGCTACGAGCAGTACTTC. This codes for CASSPGQGYEQYF.

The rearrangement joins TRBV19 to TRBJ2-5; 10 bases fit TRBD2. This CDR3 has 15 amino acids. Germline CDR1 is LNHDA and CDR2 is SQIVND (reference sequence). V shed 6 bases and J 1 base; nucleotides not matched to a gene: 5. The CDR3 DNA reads TGTGCCAGTAGGATTGGACTAGCGGCCCAAGAGACCCAGTACTTC. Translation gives CASRIGLAAQETQYF.

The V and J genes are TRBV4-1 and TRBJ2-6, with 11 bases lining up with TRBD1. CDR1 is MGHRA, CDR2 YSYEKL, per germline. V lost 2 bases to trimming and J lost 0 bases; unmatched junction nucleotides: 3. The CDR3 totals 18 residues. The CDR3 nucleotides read TGCGCCAGCAGCCAACGGACAGGGGGCCCCTCTGGGGCCAACGTCCTGACTTTC. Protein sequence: CASSQRTGGPSGANVLTF.

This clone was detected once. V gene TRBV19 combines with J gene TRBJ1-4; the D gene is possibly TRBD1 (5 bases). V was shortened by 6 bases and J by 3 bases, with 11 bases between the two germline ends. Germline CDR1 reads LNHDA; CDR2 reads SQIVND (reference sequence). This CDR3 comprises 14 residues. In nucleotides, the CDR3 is TGTGCCAGTAGGCGGGGGACGGCTAATGAAAAACTGTTTTTT. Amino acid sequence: CASRRGTANEKLFF. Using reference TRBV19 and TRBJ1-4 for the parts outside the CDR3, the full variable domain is DGGITQSPKYLFRKEGQNVTLSCEQNLNHDAMYWYRQDPGQGLRLIYYSQIVNDFQKGDIAEGYSVSREKKESFPLTVTSAQKNPTAFYLCASRRGTANEKLFFGSGTQLSVL.

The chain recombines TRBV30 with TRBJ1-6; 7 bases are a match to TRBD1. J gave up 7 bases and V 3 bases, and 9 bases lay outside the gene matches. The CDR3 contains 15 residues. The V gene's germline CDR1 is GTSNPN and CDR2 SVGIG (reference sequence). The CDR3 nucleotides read TGTGCCTGGAGCCTGACCGGGACAGCGAATTCACCCCTCCACTTT. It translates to CAWSLTGTANSPLHF.

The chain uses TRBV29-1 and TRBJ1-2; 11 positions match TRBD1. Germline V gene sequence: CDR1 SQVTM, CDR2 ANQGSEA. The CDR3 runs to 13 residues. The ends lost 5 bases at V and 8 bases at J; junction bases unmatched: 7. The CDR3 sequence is CSVPGQGVRGYTF. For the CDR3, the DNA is TGCAGCGTTCCGGGACAGGGGGTTAGGGGCTACACCTTC.

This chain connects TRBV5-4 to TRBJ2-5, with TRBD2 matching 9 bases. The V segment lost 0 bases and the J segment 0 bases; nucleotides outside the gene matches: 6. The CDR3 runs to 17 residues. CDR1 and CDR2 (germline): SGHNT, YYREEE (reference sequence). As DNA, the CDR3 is TGTGCCAGCAGCTTGGCCGCGGGAGGGGGGTACCAAGAGACCCAGTACTTC. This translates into CASSLAAGGGYQETQYF.

The CDR3 nucleotides are TGTGCCAGCAGCCACCAATTTGGGAGGCTCACCGGGGAGCTGTTTTTT. Translated: CASSHQFGRLTGELFF. This sequence joins TRBV14 and TRBJ2-2; D is perhaps TRBD2 (6 bases). The ends were cut back, 3 bases at V and 4 bases at J, with 15 bases in the middle. Germline lookup yields CDR1 SGHDN and CDR2 FVKESK. The CDR3 has 16 amino acids.

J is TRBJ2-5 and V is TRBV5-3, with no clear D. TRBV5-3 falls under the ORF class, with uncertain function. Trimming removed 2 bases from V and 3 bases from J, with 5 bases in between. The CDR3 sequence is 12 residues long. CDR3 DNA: TGTGCCAGAAGCTTAATAAAAGAGACCCAGTACTTC. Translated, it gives CARSLIKETQYF.

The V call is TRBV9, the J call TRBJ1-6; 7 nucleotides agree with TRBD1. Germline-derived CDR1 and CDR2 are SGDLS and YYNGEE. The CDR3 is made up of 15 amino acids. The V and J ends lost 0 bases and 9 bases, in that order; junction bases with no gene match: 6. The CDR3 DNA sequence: TGTGCCAGCAGCGTAGCTGAACAGGGGAGTTCACCCCTCCACTTT. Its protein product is CASSVAEQGSSPLHF.